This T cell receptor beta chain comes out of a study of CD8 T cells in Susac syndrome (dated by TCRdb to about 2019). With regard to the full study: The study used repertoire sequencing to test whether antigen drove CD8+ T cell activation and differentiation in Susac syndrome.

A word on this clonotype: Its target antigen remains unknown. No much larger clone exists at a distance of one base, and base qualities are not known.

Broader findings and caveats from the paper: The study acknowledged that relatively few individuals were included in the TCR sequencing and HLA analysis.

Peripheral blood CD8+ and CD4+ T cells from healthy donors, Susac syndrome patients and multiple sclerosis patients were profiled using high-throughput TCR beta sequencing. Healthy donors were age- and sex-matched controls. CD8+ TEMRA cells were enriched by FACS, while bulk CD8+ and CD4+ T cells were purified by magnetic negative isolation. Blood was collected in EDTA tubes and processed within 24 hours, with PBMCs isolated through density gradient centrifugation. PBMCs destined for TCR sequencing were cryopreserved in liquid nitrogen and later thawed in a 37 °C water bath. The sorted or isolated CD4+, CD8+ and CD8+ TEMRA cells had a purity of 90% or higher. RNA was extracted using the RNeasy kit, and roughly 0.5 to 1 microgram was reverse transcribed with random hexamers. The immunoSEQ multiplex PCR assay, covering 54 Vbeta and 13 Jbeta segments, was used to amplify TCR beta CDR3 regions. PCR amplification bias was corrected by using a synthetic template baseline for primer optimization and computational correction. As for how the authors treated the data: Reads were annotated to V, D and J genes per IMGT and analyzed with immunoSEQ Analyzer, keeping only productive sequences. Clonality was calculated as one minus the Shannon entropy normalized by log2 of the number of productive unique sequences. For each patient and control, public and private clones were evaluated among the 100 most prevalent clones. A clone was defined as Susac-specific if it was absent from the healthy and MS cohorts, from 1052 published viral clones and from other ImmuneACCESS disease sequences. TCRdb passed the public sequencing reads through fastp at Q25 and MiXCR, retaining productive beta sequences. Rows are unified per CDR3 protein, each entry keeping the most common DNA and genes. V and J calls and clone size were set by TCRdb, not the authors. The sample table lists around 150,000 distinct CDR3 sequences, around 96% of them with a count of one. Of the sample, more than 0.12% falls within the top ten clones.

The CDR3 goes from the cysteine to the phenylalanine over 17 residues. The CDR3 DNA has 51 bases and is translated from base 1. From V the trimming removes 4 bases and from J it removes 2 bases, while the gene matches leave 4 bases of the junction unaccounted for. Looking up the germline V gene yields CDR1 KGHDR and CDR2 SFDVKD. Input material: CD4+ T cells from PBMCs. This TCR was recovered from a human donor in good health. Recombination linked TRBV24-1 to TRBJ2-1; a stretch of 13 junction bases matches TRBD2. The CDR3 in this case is CATSDRTSGGAYNEQFF. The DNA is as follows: TGTGCCACCAGTGACCGGACTAGCGGGGGCGCCTACAATGAGCAGTTCTTC.